These 9 T cell receptor beta chains originate from one sample sequenced in a study of CXCR3-negative and CXCR3-positive naive CD8 T cells. Broader study findings: CXCR3-positive naive cells had more hydrophobic TRB CDR3s than CXCR3-negative naive cells.

These TCRs are of unknown antigen specificity. The study made its TRB cDNA libraries by 5' RACE, adding UMI labels. Each CDR3 protein gets one entry in TCRdb, which reprocessed the 5' RACE reads and gives no DNA. The sample totals around 84,000 distinct CDR3 sequences; its top ten clones hold nearly 0.85%. The specimen was naive CXCR3+ CD8+ T cells from blood. As for subset: CD45RO-CCR7+CD27+CD95- naive CD8+ T cells expressing CXCR3 (TNR3+). These receptors all stem from a human donor in good health. Some clones in this sample may be carry-over from other donors' samples.

The V call is TRBV11-2, the J call TRBJ1-1; TCRdb outputs TRBD1, but without DNA this stays unchecked. In germline, CDR1 is SGHAT, CDR2 FQNNGV. CDR3 length equals 12 residues. CDR3 protein: CASSLDRQGAFF.

CDR3 sequence: CASSSLAGESTDTQYF. The chain uses TRBV28 and TRBJ2-3; the TRBD2 assignment by TCRdb is unverifiable without DNA. This CDR3 has 16 residues. Germline lookup yields CDR1 MDHEN and CDR2 SYDVKM.

V is TRBV29-1 and J is TRBJ1-4; absent DNA, TCRdb's TRBD1 call cannot be checked. Germline values: CDR1 SQVTM, CDR2 ANQGSEA. The CDR3 covers 14 residues. CDR3 amino acids: CSVEEAGKGEKLFF.

V is TRBV12-3 or TRBV12-4 and J is TRBJ2-7. The CDR3 is 12 amino acids. CDR3 amino acids: CASSPSGYELYF.

V gene TRBV28 combines with J gene TRBJ2-4; as DNA is missing, the TRBD2 call by TCRdb cannot be tested. Germline V gives CDR1 MDHEN, CDR2 SYDVKM. This CDR3 spans 16 amino acids. CDR3 in amino acids: CASSGSRREIKNIQYF.

The genes are TRBV24-1 and TRBJ2-1; TCRdb outputs TRBD1, but without DNA this stays unchecked. Germline lookup yields CDR1 KGHDR and CDR2 SFDVKD. This CDR3 spans 18 amino acids. This chain's CDR3 is CATSDSTGRQSSYNGQFF.

The CDR3 loop is CASTPGGGDSYNEQFF. V and J are TRBV6-4 and TRBJ2-1; the D gene TCRdb calls, TRBD1, cannot be checked with no DNA. This CDR3 spans 16 amino acids. Germline V CDR1 and CDR2: MRHNA, SNTAGT.

This chain connects TRBV4-1 to TRBJ1-1; without DNA, the TCRdb call of TRBD1 cannot be checked. CDR1 is MGHRA, CDR2 YSYEKL, per germline. The CDR3 loop spans 14 amino acids. The CDR3 loop reads CASSQDQGDTDAFF.

V is TRBV9 and J is TRBJ2-7. Per germline, CDR1 SGDLS and CDR2 YYNGEE. CDR3 length equals 13 residues. The CDR3 sequence is CASSEGGTYEQYF.